The sequence of this TCR beta chain was determined in a study of PD-1 blockade in classical Hodgkin lymphoma. The study, taken as a whole, reports: Relapsed/refractory patients reportedly had the lowest baseline TCR diversity, below newly diagnosed patients, who were below healthy donors.

With respect to this clone: The target antigen is unknown.

Noted time point: newly diagnosed, previously untreated cHL patient sample. Germline V gene sequence: CDR1 SGHTA, CDR2 FQGNSA. This CDR3 has 17 amino acids. V was clipped by 1 base and J by 0 bases; unmatched bases: 8. Clones were read by immunoSEQ multiplex PCR, and TCRdb kept only the in-frame ones, dropping some. There are about 33,000 clones in the sample; approximately 94% occur only once, and about 2.3% lies in the top ten. The chain carries TRBV7-2 and TRBJ2-5, with 7 nucleotides matching TRBD1. The sample was peripheral blood mononuclear cells (PBMCs). The TCR sequence derives from a human donor with classical Hodgkin lymphoma. DNA for the CDR3: TGTGCCAGCAGCTTAGTTTTCGGGACAGAGTACCAAGAGACCCAGTACTTC. Translating gives CASSLVFGTEYQETQYF. The whole variable domain, filled in from reference TRBV7-2 and TRBJ2-5, reads GAGVSQSPSNKVTEKGKDVELRCDPISGHTALYWYRQSLGQGLEFLIYFQGNSAPDKSGLPSDRFSAERTGGSVSTLTIQRTQQEDSAVYLCASSLVFGTEYQETQYFGPGTRLLVL.